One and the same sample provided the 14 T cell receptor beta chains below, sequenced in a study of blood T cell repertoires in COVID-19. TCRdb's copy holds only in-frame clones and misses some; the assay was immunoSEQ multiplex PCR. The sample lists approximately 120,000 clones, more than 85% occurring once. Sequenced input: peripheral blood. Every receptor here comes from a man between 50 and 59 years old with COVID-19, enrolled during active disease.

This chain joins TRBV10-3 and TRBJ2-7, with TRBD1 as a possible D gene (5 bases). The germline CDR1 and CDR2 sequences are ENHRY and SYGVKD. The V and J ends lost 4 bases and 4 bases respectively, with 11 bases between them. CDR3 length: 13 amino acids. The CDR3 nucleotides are TGTGCCATCAGTGCAGCTCAGGGATACGAGCAGTACGTC. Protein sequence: CAISAAQGYEQYV.

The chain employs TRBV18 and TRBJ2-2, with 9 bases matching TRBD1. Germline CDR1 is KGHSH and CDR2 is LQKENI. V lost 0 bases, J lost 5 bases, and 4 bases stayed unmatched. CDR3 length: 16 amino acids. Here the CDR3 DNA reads TGTGCCAGCTCACCACCGGCGACAGGGGGAACCGGGGAGCTGTTTTTT. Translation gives CASSPPATGGTGELFF.

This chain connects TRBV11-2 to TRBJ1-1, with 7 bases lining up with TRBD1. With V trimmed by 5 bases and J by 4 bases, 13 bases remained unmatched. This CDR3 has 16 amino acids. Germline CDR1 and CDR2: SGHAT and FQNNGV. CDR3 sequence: CASSKEGGGRSTEAFF. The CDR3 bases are TGTGCCAGCAGCAAAGAAGGGGGCGGTAGGAGCACTGAAGCTTTCTTT.

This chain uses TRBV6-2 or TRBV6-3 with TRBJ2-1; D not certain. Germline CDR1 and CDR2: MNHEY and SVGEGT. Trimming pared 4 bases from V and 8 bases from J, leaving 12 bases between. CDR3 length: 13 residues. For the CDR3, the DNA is TGTGCCAGCAGTTTAGGCCTAGTCGATGAGCAGTTCTTC. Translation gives CASSLGLVDEQFF.

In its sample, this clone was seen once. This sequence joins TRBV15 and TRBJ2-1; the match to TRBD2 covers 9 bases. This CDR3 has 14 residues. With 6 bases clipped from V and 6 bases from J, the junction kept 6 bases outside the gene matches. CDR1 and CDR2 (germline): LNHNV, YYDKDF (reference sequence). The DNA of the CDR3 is TGTGCCACCAGTCGGCTAGCGGGGCCCAATGAGCAGTTCTTC. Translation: CATSRLAGPNEQFF.

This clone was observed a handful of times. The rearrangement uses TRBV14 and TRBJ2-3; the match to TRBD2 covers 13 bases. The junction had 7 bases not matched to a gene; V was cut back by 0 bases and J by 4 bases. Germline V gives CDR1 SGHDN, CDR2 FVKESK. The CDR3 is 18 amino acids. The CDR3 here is CASSQDTSGRAVADTQYF. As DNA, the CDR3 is TGTGCCAGCAGCCAAGATACTAGCGGGAGGGCCGTCGCAGATACGCAGTATTTT. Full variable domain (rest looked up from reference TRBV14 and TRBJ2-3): EAGVTQFPSHSVIEKGQTVTLRCDPISGHDNLYWYRRVMGKEIKFLLHFVKESKQDESGMPNNRFLAERTGGTYSTLKVQPAELEDSGVYFCASSQDTSGRAVADTQYFGPGTRLTVL.

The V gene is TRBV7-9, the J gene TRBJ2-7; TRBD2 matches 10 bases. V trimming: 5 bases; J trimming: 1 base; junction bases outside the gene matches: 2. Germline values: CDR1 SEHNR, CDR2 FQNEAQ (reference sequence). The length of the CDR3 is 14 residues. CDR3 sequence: CASSPTSGSYEQYV. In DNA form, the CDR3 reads TGTGCCAGCAGCCCGACTAGCGGGTCCTACGAGCAGTACGTC.

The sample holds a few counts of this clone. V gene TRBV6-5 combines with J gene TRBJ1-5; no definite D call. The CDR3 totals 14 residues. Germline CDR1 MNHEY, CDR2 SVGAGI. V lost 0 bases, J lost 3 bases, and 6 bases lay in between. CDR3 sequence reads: CASSYSVSNQPQHF. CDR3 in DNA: TGTGCCAGCAGTTACTCCGTGTCCAATCAGCCCCAGCATTTT.

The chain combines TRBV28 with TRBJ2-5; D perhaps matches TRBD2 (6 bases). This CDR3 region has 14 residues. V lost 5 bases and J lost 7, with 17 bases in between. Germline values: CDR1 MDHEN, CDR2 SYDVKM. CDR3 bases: TGTGCCAGCAGTGCTCCGGGGGACCTTCGGACCCAGTACTTC. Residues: CASSAPGDLRTQYF.

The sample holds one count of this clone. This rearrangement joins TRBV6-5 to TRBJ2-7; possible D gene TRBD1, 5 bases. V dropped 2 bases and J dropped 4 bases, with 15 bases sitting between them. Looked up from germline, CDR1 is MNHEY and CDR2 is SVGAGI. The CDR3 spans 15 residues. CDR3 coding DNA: TGTGCCAGCAGTTACGCTCCATCAGGGATATACGAGCAGTACTTC. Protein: CASSYAPSGIYEQYF.

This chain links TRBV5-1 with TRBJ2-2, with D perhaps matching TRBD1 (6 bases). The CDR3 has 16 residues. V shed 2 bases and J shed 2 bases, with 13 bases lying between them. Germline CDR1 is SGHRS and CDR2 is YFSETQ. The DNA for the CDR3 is TGCGCCAGCAGCTTAGGACAGACCCTTAACACCGGGGAGCTGTTTTTT. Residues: CASSLGQTLNTGELFF.

Written as DNA, the CDR3 is TGTGCCAGCAGCTTAGGAACCCGAGGGGGCGGGATCTATGGCTACACCTTC. Encoded protein: CASSLGTRGGGIYGYTF. The gene calls are TRBV7-8 and TRBJ1-2; 7 bases match TRBD1. The CDR3 spans 17 residues. CDR1 SGHVS and CDR2 FQNEAQ come from the germline V gene. J gave up 4 bases and V 1 base, and 12 bases lay outside the gene matches.

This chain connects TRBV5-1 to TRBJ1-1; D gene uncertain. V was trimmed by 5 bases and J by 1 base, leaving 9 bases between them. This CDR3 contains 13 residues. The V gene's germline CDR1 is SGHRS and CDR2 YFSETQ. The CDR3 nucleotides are TGCGCCAGCAGTGCCGGGGAGAACACTGAAGCTTTCTTT. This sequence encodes CASSAGENTEAFF.

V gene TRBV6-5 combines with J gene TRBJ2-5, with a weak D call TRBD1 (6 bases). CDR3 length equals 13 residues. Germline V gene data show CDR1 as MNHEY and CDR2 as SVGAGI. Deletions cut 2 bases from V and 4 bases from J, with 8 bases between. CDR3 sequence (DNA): TGTGCCAGCAGTTACGTAGGGGGAGAGACCCAGTACTTC. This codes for CASSYVGGETQYF.